Sequencing of this T cell receptor (beta chain) was carried out in a study of T-cell reconstitution after alpha-beta-depleted transplantation in children. Whole-study findings and limits: Newly produced T cells mostly accounted for T-cell counts and diversity one year post-transplant. As was reported, about two months after transplant, alpha-beta T cells came from several hundred expanded graft clones. From surviving recipient T cells and thymic progenitors came the high day-60 TCRbeta diversity observed in some patients.

CDR3 length: 13 residues. Germline V CDR1 and CDR2: SGHTA, FQGNSA. Trimming removed 3 bases from V and 2 bases from J, with 8 bases in between. Ten or more counts support this clonotype. Antigen specificity is unknown. Unique molecular identifiers featured in how the TCRbeta library was prepared. MiXCR was run by TCRdb on the PCR reads, yielding one entry per CDR3 protein. The data hold 440,000 or so distinct CDR3 sequences, with roughly 43% observed a single time. The rearrangement uses TRBV7-2 and TRBJ2-7; D gene unclear. The sequence was obtained from a girl aged 2 to 10 with aplastic anemia, due to receive a stem cell transplant. Sequencing was performed on PBMCs, taken before TCRalphabeta/CD19-depleted stem cell transplant. CDR3 sequence reads: CASSFDVTYEQYF. CDR3 bases: TGTGCCAGCAGCTTTGACGTAACCTACGAGCAGTACTTC.